The entry below gives a single T cell receptor beta chain sequence along with its context. These data originate in a study of human T cells and chemical hapten exposure. Background on the study: Patches with 0.01% DPC went on the upper back, and the tests were read at 6 days.

Time point reported: pre-sensitization, week 0. The treatment denotes: therapeutic diphenylcyclopropenone sensitization with weekly scalp DPC. Unfractionated whole blood yielded total RNA. Using its own MiXCR run on the RACE reads, TCRdb lists one record per CDR3 protein. Of more than 250,000 distinct CDR3 sequences listed, about 8.1% are singletons. The CDR3 consists of 15 residues. The V end was cut by 4 bases, the J end by 5 bases, with 15 bases between. Per germline, CDR1 MDHEN and CDR2 SYDVKM. The receptor was derived from a woman aged 40 to 50 with alopecia areata. Some clones in this sample may be carry-over from other donors' samples. Sequenced material: whole blood, taken in connection with sensitization to the hapten diphenylcyclopropenone (DPC). V usage is TRBV28 and J usage is TRBJ1-5, with D maybe TRBD1 (6 bases). CDR3 residues: CASSSQGIPYQPQHF. The CDR3 DNA sequence: TGTGCCAGCAGTTCCCAGGGGATCCCATATCAGCCCCAGCATTTT. The variable domain in full, with the rest retrieved from reference TRBV28 and TRBJ1-5, is DVKVTQSSRYLVKRTGEKVFLECVQDMDHENMFWYRQDPGLGLRLIYFSYDVKMKEKGDIPEGYSVSREKKERFSLILESASTNQTSMYLCASSSQGIPYQPQHFGDGTRLSIL.